Following are 17 T cell receptor beta chains from one sample sequenced in a study of technical replicates of blood from a few donors. Generated by immunoSEQ multiplex PCR, the TCRdb table keeps only in-frame clones and is missing some. The table records roughly 71,000 clones, 92% of them present only once. The sequenced sample was T cells isolated from PBMCs. The receptors were gathered from a human donor in good health.

The sample holds one count of this clone. The chain is built from TRBV20-1 and TRBJ2-1; D is unresolved. V lost 3 bases and J lost 6, with 3 bases in between. Looked up from germline, CDR1 is DFQATT and CDR2 is SNEGSKA (reference sequence). CDR3 length equals 10 residues. The CDR3 coding sequence is TGCAGTGCTAGGGCCAATGAGCAGTTCTTC. Translated: CSARANEQFF.

The J gene is TRBJ1-1, the V gene TRBV2, with 11 bases fitting TRBD1. CDR3 length equals 15 residues. V dropped 4 bases and J dropped 6; count of bases not matched to a gene: 7. CDR1 and CDR2 (germline): SNHLY, FYNNEI. CDR3 in amino acids: CASSGLGQGAAEAFF. The CDR3 DNA sequence: TGTGCCAGCAGTGGGTTAGGACAGGGGGCAGCTGAAGCTTTCTTT.

The rearrangement uses TRBV29-1 and TRBJ2-1; TRBD2 agrees at 7 bases. The CDR3 is 13 amino acids. In germline, CDR1 is SQVTM, CDR2 ANQGSEA. Unmatched junction bases numbered 10, after V lost 5 bases and J lost 9 bases. The CDR3 DNA sequence: TGCAGCGTTCCCGGGACTACGGGAGGTGAGCAGTTCTTC. Its protein is CSVPGTTGGEQFF.

The chain recombines TRBV19 with TRBJ2-1; the match to TRBD2 covers 13 bases. Germline V gene sequence: CDR1 LNHDA, CDR2 SQIVND (reference sequence). J lost 7 bases, V lost 7 bases, and 7 bases had no gene match. This CDR3 contains 15 residues. The CDR3, as DNA: TGTGCCAGTACCCCGACTAGCGGGAGGATGAATGAGCAGTTCTTC. Its translation: CASTPTSGRMNEQFF.

This chain connects TRBV28 to TRBJ1-1, with unresolved D. Looked up from germline, CDR1 is MDHEN and CDR2 is SYDVKM. The CDR3 has 13 amino acids. The V gene lost 2 bases and the J gene lost 8 bases, with 12 bases spanning the gap. This CDR3 reads CASSLGQLLEAFF. The CDR3 DNA reads as TGTGCCAGCAGTTTAGGGCAGCTTCTCGAAGCTTTCTTT.

This clone showed up just once. V is TRBV5-6 and J is TRBJ2-2, with 9 bases identical to TRBD1. With V trimmed by 4 bases and J by 3 bases, 4 bases remained unmatched. Germline V gives CDR1 SGHDT, CDR2 YYEEEE. The CDR3 runs 15 residues. The DNA of the CDR3 is TGTGCCAGCAGCCCTCGGACAGGGGACACCGGGGAGCTGTTTTTT. It specifies CASSPRTGDTGELFF. Using reference TRBV5-6 and TRBJ2-2 for the parts outside the CDR3, the full variable domain is DAGVTQSPTHLIKTRGQQVTLRCSPKSGHDTVSWYQQALGQGPQFIFQYYEEEERQRGNFPDRFSGHQFPNYSSELNVNALLLGDSALYLCASSPRTGDTGELFFGEGSRLTVL.

This rearrangement joins TRBV6-5 to TRBJ1-2; 7 bases map to TRBD1. V lost 5 bases and J lost 3; bases outside the gene matches: 3. Germline V lookup: CDR1 MNHEY, CDR2 SVGAGI. The CDR3 is 13 amino acids. The CDR3 spells CASSGTADYGYTF. The CDR3 nucleotides read TGTGCCAGCAGTGGGACAGCCGACTATGGCTACACCTTC.

The chain has TRBV7-3 and TRBJ2-1; TRBD2 matches at 8 bases. Trimming took 2 bases from V and 4 from J; bases not matched to a gene: 4. CDR3 size: 15 residues. Germline lookup yields CDR1 SGHTA and CDR2 FQGTGA. Written as DNA, the CDR3 is TGTGCCAGCAGCTTAGTCGGGAGGGCATACAATGAGCAGTTCTTC. It specifies CASSLVGRAYNEQFF.

The V and J genes are TRBV11-3 and TRBJ1-3; D ambiguous. The CDR3 loop spans 13 amino acids. V dropped 3 bases and J dropped 4 bases, with 7 bases sitting between them. The germline CDR1 and CDR2 sequences are SGHNT and YENEEA. The CDR3 DNA follows: TGTGCCAGCAGCTTTACAATCGGAAACACCATATATTTT. This encodes CASSFTIGNTIYF.

The chain couples TRBV28 to TRBJ2-2, with D possibly TRBD2 on 5 matching bases. Trimming removed 4 bases from V and 5 bases from J, with 5 bases in between. Germline V gives CDR1 MDHEN, CDR2 SYDVKM. The CDR3 spans 12 residues. In DNA, the CDR3 is TGTGCCAGCAGTTCGGGGACCGGGGAGCTGTTTTTT. Its translation is CASSSGTGELFF.

This clone appeared once. This chain connects TRBV4-1 to TRBJ2-7; tentative D call: TRBD2 (6 bases). Germline V gene sequence: CDR1 MGHRA, CDR2 YSYEKL. V shed 3 bases and J shed 5 bases, with 11 bases lying between them. The CDR3 sequence is 13 residues long. The CDR3 region is CASSQGGGNEQYF. As DNA, the CDR3 is TGCGCCAGCAGCCAGGGGGGTGGGAACGAGCAGTACTTC.

The rearrangement links TRBV2 to TRBJ1-2; D remains unclear. Germline values: CDR1 SNHLY, CDR2 FYNNEI. Trimming shortened V by 1 base and J by 0 bases, and 6 bases separated the two germline ends. This CDR3 is 14 amino acids long. CDR3 bases: TGTGCCAGCAGTGAAGATCAGGCTAACTATGGCTACACCTTC. Translation gives CASSEDQANYGYTF.

V and J are TRBV28 and TRBJ1-1; 7 bases match TRBD1. The CDR3 runs 16 residues. CDR1 is MDHEN and CDR2 is SYDVKM in the germline V gene. V shed 5 bases, J shed 1 base, and the junction held 10 bases outside the gene matches. CDR3 DNA: TGTGCCAGCAGTGATATTGACAGGGTAACGAACACTGAAGCTTTCTTT. Translated, it gives CASSDIDRVTNTEAFF.

V and J are TRBV7-3 and TRBJ2-1; D uncertain. The CDR3 loop spans 13 amino acids. Germline V lookup: CDR1 SGHTA, CDR2 FQGTGA. With 4 bases removed from V and 0 bases from J, the gap between germline ends came to 4 bases. In DNA form, the CDR3 reads TGTGCCAGCAGCTCTAGCTCCTACAATGAGCAGTTCTTC. This gives the protein CASSSSSYNEQFF.

The V and J genes are TRBV7-6 and TRBJ2-5, with 9 bases fitting TRBD2. CDR1 is SGHVS and CDR2 is FNYEAQ in the germline V gene. The CDR3 sequence is 15 residues long. The trim removed 5 bases at V and 2 bases at J, leaving 6 bases unmatched. For the CDR3, the DNA is TGTGCCAGCAGCGTACTAGCGGGCCTACAAGAGACCCAGTACTTC. It yields the protein CASSVLAGLQETQYF.

The J gene is TRBJ2-7, the V gene TRBV7-2, with a weak D call TRBD1 (6 bases). Between the trimmed V and J ends, which lost 5 bases and 1 base, there was a span of 21 bases. The CDR3 is made up of 17 amino acids. The germline V gene encodes CDR1 SGHTA and CDR2 FQGNSA. CDR3 residues: CASSRRQALDGSYEQYF. DNA for the CDR3: TGTGCCAGCAGCCGTAGACAGGCCTTAGACGGATCCTACGAGCAGTACTTC. Full variable domain (rest looked up from reference TRBV7-2 and TRBJ2-7): GAGVSQSPSNKVTEKGKDVELRCDPISGHTALYWYRQSLGQGLEFLIYFQGNSAPDKSGLPSDRFSAERTGGSVSTLTIQRTQQEDSAVYLCASSRRQALDGSYEQYFGPGTRLTVT.

This chain links TRBV30 with TRBJ2-5; the D is unclear. The CDR3 runs 12 residues. In germline, CDR1 is GTSNPN, CDR2 SVGIG (reference sequence). Trimming shortened V by 2 bases and J by 3 bases, and 7 bases separated the two germline ends. CDR3 bases: TGTGCCTGGAGTCGCGGAAAAGAGACCCAGTACTTC. Residues: CAWSRGKETQYF.